The source of this T cell receptor (beta chain) is a study of human T cells and chemical hapten exposure (TCRdb year 2021). Notes on the research overall: For sensitization, 2% DPC in acetone was applied to an approximately 2 cm by approximately 2 cm area of upper inner arm skin. Patients additionally received weekly therapeutic DPC doses to the scalp throughout the roughly 25-week study period. Patch testing was done on the upper back using Finn chambers containing 0.01% DPC, and results were scored after 6 days according to International Contact Dermatitis Research Group standards. Most of the patients in the cohort were female, and the cohort covered alopecia areata with under or over 50% scalp involvement, alopecia totalis and alopecia universalis. The libraries were sequenced as a pool, and the TCR yield per sample differed mostly because of small variations in library volumes within the pool. Patient blood was sampled pre-sensitization (week 0) and at 2, 6 and about 24 weeks after DPC sensitization. For TCR sequencing, blood came from twenty-nine alopecia patients at anywhere from one to four time points (pre-sensitization, 2, 6 and 24 weeks). The study tracked peripheral blood TCR repertoire changes in vivo during primary and secondary sensitization to the hapten diphenylcyclopropenone (DPC) in alopecia patients.

Libraries were prepared through RACE. Instrument used: NextSeq 500. During library preparation, unique molecular identifiers were attached to individual cDNA molecules so that TCRs could be counted quantitatively and reproducibly. Both TCR alpha and TCR beta chains were sequenced from each blood RNA sample. The original pipeline was this. The median number of TCRs per sample was approximately 96,000, ranging from roughly 23,224 to 690,600. V, J and CDR3 annotation of the TCR reads was carried out using the Decombinator software suite. For the PS versus PT1 abundance plots, all samples were subsampled to the same number of TCRs (28,000). TCRs were defined as expanded if absent before sensitization and observed at least eight times at the 2-week time point. The public sequencing data were trimmed at Q25 with fastp and processed into clonotypes with MiXCR by TCRdb, which kept only in-frame beta chains. Each record represents a unique CDR3 protein, reported with the most common genes and DNA among its rows. In this record, the V and J calls reflect TCRdb's handling and not the investigators' own analysis. This sample gives fewer than 400,000 distinct CDR3 sequences in total; around 7% of them show up just once. The top ten clonotypes cover 7.5% to 9% of the sample.

From a lookup of the germline V gene, CDR1 and CDR2 are MDHEN and SYDVKM. The V end gives up 3 bases and the J end 7 bases, leaving 12 bases in the junction not matched to a gene. The CDR3 contains 15 residues, cysteine and phenylalanine counted. Of all the DNA, just the CDR3 is kept, 45 bases in frame from base 1. Worth noting for this clonotype: Its antigen target is currently unknown. Base quality data are lacking; no much larger clone is found one base away.

The sample's time point label, in plain terms: patch test 1, 2 weeks after DPC sensitization. According to the study, the label for this sample's treatment or condition signals: therapeutic diphenylcyclopropenone sensitization with weekly scalp DPC. Blood at each patch-test visit was drawn before the patch test was applied. Patients were considered eligible if aged 18 to 70, diagnosed with alopecia and deemed suitable for DPC therapy, and patients were excluded if pregnant. Total RNA was extracted from unfractionated whole blood that had been collected in Tempus Blood RNA tubes. The paper's findings and limits, for the study overall: Significantly more large CDR3 similarity clusters were formed by expanded TCRs than by pre-sensitization or healthy control sets, consistent with antigen-driven responses. No change with DPC sensitization was found in the number of TCRs above 1 in 1000 frequency, and no evidence of global repertoire structure alterations was found. Patch test score correlated positively with the number of PT1 expanded TCRs, reaching significance at thresholds 8, 16 and 32 but not at 4. Because every patient had alopecia, a presumed autoimmune disease, the patients' immune response might differ from that of healthy individuals. Repeated subsampling changed both the strength of the expansion versus patch-test correlation and the threshold at which the correlation became significant.

This clonotype was sampled from a young woman with alopecia areata. Some clones in this sample may be carry-over from other donors' samples. Recombination linked TRBV28 to TRBJ2-7; TRBD2 lines up with 7 middle nucleotides. The starting material was whole blood, obtained in connection with sensitization to the hapten diphenylcyclopropenone (DPC). The bases are TGTGCCAGCAGTTTTTCCGGGGGAATGGGAGGGGAGCAGTACTTC. The resulting protein is CASSFSGGMGGEQYF.